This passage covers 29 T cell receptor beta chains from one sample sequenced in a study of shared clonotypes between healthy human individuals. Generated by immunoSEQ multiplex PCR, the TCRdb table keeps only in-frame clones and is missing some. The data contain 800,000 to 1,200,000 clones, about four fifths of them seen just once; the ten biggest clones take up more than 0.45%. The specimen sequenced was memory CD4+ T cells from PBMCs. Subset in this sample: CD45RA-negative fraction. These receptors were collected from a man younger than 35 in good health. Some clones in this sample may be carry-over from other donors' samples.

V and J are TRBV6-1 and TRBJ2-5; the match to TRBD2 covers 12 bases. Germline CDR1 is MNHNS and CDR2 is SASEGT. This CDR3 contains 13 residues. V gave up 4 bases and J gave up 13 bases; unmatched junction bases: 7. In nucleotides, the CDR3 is TGTGCCAGCAGTGCGGGTCCGGGACTAGCGGGGTACTTC. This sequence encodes CASSAGPGLAGYF.

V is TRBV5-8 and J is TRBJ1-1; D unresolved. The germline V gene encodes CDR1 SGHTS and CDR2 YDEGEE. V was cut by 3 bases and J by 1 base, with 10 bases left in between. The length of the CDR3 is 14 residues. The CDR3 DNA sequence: TGTGCCAGCAGCTCCTCATCGCGGAACACTGAAGCTTTCTTT. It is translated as CASSSSSRNTEAFF.

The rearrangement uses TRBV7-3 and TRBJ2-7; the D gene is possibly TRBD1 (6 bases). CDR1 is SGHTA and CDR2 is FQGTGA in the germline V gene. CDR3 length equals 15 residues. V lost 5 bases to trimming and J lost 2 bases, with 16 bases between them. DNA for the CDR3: TGTGCCAGCAGCCCGTCCCGGGACACCCCCTACGAGCAGTACTTC. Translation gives CASSPSRDTPYEQYF.

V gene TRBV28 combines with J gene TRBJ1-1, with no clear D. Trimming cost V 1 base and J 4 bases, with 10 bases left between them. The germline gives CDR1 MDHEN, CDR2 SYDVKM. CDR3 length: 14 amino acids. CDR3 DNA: TGTGCCAGCAGTTTATTACAGACGGGCACTGAAGCTTTCTTT. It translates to CASSLLQTGTEAFF.

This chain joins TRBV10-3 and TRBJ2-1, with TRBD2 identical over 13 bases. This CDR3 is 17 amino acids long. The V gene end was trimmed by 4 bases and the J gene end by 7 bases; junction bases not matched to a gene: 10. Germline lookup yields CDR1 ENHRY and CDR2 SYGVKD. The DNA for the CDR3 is TGTGCCATCAGTGCGGAATTGGGACTAGCGGGAAAAAATGAGCAGTTCTTC. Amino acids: CAISAELGLAGKNEQFF.

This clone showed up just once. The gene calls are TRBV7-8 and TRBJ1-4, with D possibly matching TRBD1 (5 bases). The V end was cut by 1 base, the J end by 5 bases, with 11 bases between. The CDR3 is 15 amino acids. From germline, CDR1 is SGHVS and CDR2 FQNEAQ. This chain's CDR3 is CASSLEGLWNEKLFF. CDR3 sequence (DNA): TGTGCCAGCAGCTTAGAGGGACTCTGGAATGAAAAACTGTTTTTT.

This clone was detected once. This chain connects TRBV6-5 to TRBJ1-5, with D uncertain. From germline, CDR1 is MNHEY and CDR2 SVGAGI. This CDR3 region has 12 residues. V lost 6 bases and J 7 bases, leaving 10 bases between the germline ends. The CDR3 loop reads CASSSNLQPQHF. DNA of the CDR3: TGTGCCAGCAGCTCAAATTTGCAGCCCCAGCATTTT.

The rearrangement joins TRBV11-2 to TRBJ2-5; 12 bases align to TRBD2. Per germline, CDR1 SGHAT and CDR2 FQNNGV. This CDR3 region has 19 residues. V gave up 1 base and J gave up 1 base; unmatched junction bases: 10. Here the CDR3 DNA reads TGTGCCAGCAGCTTAGGTGGGCGGACTAGCGGGGTTGTCCAAGAGACCCAGTACTTC. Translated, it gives CASSLGGRTSGVVQETQYF.

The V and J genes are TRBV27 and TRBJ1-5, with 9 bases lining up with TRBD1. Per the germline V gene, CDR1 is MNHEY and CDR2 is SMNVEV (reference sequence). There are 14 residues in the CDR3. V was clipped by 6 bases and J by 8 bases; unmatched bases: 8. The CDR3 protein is CASSLRDRVKPQHF. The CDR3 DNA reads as TGTGCCAGCAGCCTCCGGGACAGGGTCAAGCCCCAGCATTTT.

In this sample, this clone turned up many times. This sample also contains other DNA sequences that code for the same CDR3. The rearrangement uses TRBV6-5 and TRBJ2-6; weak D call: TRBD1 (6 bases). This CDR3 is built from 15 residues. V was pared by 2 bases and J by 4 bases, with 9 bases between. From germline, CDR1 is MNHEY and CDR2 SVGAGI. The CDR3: CASSYRGTGANVLTF. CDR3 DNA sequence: TGTGCCAGCAGTTACAGGGGGACGGGGGCCAACGTCCTGACTTTC.

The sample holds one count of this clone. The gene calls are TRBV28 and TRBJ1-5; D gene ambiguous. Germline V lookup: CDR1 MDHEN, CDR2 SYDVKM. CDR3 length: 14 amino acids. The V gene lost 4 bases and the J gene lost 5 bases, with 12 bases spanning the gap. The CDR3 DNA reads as TGTGCCAGCAGTTCGCTGCCCGGGGATCAGCCCCAGCATTTT. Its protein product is CASSSLPGDQPQHF.

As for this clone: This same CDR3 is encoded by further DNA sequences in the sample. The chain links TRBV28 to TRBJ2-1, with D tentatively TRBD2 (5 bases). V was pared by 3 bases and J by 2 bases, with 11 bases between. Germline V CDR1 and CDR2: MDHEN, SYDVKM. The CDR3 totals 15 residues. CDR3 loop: CASSLREWAYNEQFF. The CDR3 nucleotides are TGTGCCAGCAGTTTGAGGGAATGGGCCTACAATGAGCAGTTCTTC.

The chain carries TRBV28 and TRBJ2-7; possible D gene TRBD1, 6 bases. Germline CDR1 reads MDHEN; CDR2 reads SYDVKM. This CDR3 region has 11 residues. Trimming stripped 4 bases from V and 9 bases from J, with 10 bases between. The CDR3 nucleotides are TGTGCCAGCAGTTCAACAGGGAGGCAGTACTTC. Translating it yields CASSSTGRQYF. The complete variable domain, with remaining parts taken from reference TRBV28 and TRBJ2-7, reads DVKVTQSSRYLVKRTGEKVFLECVQDMDHENMFWYRQDPGLGLRLIYFSYDVKMKEKGDIPEGYSVSREKKERFSLILESASTNQTSMYLCASSSTGRQYFGPGTRLTVT.

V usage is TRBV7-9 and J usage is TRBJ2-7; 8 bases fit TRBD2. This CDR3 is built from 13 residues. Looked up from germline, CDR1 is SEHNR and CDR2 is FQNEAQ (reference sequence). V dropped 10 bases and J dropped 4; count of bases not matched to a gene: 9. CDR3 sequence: CATSREGRYEQYF. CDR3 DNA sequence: TGTGCCACCTCCCGGGAGGGGCGATACGAGCAGTACTTC.

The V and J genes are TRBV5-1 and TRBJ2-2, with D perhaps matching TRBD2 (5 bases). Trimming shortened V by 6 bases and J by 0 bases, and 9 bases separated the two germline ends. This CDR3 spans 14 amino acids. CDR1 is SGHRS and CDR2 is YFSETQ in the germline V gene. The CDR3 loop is CASMYGTNTGELFF. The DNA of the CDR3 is TGCGCCAGCATGTACGGGACGAACACCGGGGAGCTGTTTTTT.

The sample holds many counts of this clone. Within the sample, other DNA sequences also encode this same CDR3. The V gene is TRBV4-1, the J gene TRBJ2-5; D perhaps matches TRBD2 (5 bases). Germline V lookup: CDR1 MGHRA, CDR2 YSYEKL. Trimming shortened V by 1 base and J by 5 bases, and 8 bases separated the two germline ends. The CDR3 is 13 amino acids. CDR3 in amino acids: CASSQGAGETQYF. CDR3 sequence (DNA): TGCGCCAGCAGCCAAGGGGCGGGTGAGACCCAGTACTTC.

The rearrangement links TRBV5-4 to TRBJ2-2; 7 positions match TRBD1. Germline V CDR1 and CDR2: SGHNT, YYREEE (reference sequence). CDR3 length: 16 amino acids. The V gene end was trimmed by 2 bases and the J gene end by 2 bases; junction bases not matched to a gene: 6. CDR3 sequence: CASSLRTGGNTGELFF. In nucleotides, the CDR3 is TGTGCCAGCAGCTTACGGACAGGCGGCAACACCGGGGAGCTGTTTTTT.

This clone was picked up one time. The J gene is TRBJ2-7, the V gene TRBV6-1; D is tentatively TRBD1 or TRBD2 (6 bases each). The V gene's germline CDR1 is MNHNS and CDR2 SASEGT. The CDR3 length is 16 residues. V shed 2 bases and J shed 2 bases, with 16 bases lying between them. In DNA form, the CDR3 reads TGTGCCAGCAGTGAACAAATGTGGGGGGCCACCTACGAGCAGTACTTC. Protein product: CASSEQMWGATYEQYF.

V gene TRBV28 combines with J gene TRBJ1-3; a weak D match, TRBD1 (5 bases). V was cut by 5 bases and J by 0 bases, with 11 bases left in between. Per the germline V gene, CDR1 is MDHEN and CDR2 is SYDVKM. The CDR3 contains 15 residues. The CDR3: CASSRQPTSGNTIYF. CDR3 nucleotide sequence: TGTGCCAGCAGTCGACAGCCGACCTCTGGAAACACCATATATTTT.

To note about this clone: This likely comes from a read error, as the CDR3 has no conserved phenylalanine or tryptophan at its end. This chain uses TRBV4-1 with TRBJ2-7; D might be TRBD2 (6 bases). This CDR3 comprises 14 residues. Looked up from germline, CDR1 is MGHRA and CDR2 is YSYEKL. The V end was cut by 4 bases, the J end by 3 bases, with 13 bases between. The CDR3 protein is CASSLGLGDYEQYL. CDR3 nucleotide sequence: TGCGCCAGCAGCCTGGGACTTGGGGACTACGAGCAGTACCTC.

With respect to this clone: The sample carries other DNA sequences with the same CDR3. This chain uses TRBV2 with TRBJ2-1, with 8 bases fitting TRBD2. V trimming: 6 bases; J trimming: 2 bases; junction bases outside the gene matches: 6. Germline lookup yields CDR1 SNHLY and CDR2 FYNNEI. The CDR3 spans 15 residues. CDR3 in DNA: TGTGCCAGCAGAGGAACTAGCGGAGCCTACAATGAGCAGTTCTTC. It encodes CASRGTSGAYNEQFF. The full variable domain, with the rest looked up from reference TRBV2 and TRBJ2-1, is EPEVTQTPSHQVTQMGQEVILRCVPISNHLYFYWYRQILGQKVEFLVSFYNNEISEKSEIFDDQFSVERPDGSNFTLKIRSTKLEDSAMYFCASRGTSGAYNEQFFGPGTRLTVL.

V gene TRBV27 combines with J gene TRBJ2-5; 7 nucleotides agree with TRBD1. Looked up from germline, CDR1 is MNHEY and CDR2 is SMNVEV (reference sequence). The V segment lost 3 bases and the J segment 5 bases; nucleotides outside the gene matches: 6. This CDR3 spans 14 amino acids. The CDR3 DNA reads TGTGCCAGCAGTTTTACCAGGGGGTGGGAGACCCAGTACTTC. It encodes CASSFTRGWETQYF.

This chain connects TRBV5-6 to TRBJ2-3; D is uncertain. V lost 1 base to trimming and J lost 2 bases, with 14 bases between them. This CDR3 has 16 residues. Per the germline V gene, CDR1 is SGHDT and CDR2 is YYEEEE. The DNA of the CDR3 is TGTGCCAGCAGCTTGTTTGGAAGTTCCCCCACAGATACGCAGTATTTT. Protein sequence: CASSLFGSSPTDTQYF.

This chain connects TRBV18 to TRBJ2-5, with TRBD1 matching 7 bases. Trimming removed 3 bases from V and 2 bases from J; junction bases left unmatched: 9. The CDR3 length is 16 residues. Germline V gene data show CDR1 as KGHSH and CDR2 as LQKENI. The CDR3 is CASSPSSGTAQETQYF. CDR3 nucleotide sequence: TGTGCCAGCTCACCTTCTTCCGGGACAGCTCAAGAGACCCAGTACTTC. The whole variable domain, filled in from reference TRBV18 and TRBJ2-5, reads NAGVMQNPRHLVRRRGQEARLRCSPMKGHSHVYWYRQLPEEGLKFMVYLQKENIIDESGMPKERFSAEFPKEGPSILRIQQVVRGDSAAYFCASSPSSGTAQETQYFGPGTRLLVL.

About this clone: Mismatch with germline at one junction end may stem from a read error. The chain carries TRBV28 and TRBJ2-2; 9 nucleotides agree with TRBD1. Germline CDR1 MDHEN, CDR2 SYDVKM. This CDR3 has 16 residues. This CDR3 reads CASGLQGAGNTGELFF. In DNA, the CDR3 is TGTGCCAGCGGTTTACAGGGGGCCGGGAACACCGGGGAGCTGTTTTTT.

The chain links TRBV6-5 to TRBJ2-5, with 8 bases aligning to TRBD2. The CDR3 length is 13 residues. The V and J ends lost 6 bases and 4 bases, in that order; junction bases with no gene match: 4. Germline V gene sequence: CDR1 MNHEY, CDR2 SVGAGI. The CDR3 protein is CASRKRERETQYF. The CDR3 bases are TGTGCCAGCAGAAAGCGGGAGAGAGAGACCCAGTACTTC.

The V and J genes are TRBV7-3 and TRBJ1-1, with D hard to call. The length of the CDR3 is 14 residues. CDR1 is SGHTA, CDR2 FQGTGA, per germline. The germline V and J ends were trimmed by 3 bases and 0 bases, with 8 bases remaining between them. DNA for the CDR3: TGTGCCAGCAGCTTGGACGGATTGAACACTGAAGCTTTCTTT. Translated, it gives CASSLDGLNTEAFF.

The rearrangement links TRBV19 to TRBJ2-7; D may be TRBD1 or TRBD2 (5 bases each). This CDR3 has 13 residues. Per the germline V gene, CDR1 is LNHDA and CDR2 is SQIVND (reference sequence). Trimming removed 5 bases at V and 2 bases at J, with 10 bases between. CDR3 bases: TGTGCCAGTAGTGAGGGGATACCCTACGAGCAGTACTTC. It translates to CASSEGIPYEQYF.

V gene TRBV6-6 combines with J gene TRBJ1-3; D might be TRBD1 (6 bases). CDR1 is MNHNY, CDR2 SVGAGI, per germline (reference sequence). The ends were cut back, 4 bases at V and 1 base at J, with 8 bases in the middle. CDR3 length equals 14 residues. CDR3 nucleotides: TGTGCCAGCAGTTCACAGGGTTCTGGAAACACCATATATTTT. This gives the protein CASSSQGSGNTIYF.